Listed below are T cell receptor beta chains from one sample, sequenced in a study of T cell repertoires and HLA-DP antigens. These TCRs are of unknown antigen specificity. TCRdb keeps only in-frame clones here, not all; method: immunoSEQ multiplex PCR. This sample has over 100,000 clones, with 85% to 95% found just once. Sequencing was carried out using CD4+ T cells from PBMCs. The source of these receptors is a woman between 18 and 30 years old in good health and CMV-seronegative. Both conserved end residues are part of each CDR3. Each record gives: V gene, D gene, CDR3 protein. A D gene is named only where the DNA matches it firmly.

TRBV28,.,CASSAFRAVDTEAFF
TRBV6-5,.,CASSNGVRYQPQHF
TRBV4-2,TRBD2,CASRRTSGSSYEQYF
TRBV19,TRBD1,CASSTTGANQPQHF
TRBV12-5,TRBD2,CASGLVTGSGSYEQYF
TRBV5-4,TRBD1,CASSRDRGLTGELFF
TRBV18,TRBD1,CASSPPTGSNQPQHF
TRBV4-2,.,CASSQDRQMWARRDTEAFF
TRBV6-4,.,CASSGGGDGYTF
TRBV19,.,CASRVNGDPNEKLFF
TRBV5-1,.,CASSLEGVTGNTIYF
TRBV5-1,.,CASSSLGSRGTGELFF
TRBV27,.,CATSRGVTYEQYF
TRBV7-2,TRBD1,CASSPRDSPGNTIYF
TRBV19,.,CASSIGAVGHTEAFF
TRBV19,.,CASMVGMNTEAFF
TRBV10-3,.,CAISESRVGTEAFF
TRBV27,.,CASSFKGQHYGYTF
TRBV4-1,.,CASSHGTPKYPSGNTIYF
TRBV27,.,CASSLRGSTEAFF
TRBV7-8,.,CASSRGDLQINEKLFF
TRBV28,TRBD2,CASSRGTSGSYEQYF
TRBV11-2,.,CASNSFGSSYEQYF
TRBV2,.,CAIQQGRVTDTQYF
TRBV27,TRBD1,CASSAIRGSYTF
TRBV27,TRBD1,CASSLLGTGDPDTQYF
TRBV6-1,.,CASSERRVAPYEQYF
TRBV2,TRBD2,CASRRLADAGYEQFF
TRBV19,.,CASSIVQSMNTEAFF
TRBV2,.,CASSEAREKLFF
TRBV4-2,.,CASSQGPGYEQYF
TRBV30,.,CAWSVPSRAGRTYEQYF
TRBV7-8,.,CASSSGAEEEAFF